One sample yielded the 21 T cell receptor beta chains listed below, sequenced in a study of CD8 T cells in Susac syndrome. Reverse transcription used roughly 0.45 to 1 ug RNA and random hexamers. TCRdb redid the calling of the immunoSEQ multiplex PCR reads with MiXCR, one entry per CDR3 protein. There are 100,000 to 150,000 distinct CDR3 sequences in the sample; around 94% occur only once, and approximately 0.2% lies in the top ten. Sequencing used CD8+ T cells from PBMCs. The receptors were gathered from a human donor with Susac syndrome.

This clonotype was found once. This rearrangement joins TRBV12-3 or TRBV12-4 to TRBJ1-1, with a tentative D call TRBD1 (5 bases). CDR3 length: 14 amino acids. The V and J ends lost 3 bases and 2 bases respectively, with 10 bases between them. In nucleotides, the CDR3 is TGTGCCAGCAGTTTGGTGACAGTAAACACTGAAGCTTTCTTT. This codes for CASSLVTVNTEAFF.

This clonotype appeared a single time. The CDR3 nucleotides read TGTGCCAGCAGCAAAGCTCGGACTAGTCCGAACTACGAGCAGTACTTC. Protein sequence: CASSKARTSPNYEQYF. The chain couples TRBV21-1 to TRBJ2-7; TRBD2, the table's D call, was not compared with the DNA. TRBV21-1 is a pseudogene. The CDR3 is made up of 16 amino acids.

As DNA, the CDR3 is TGTGCCAGCAGTGAACCGGGACAGGAGTATTACAATGAGCAGTTCTTC. It yields the protein CASSEPGQEYYNEQFF. This rearrangement joins TRBV25-1 to TRBJ2-1; 8 bases agree with TRBD1. Germline values: CDR1 MGHDK, CDR2 SYGVNS. The V and J ends lost 2 bases and 4 bases, in that order; junction bases with no gene match: 7. The CDR3 has 16 residues. Full variable domain (rest looked up from reference TRBV25-1 and TRBJ2-1): EADIYQTPRYLVIGTGKKITLECSQTMGHDKMYWYQQDPGMELHLIHYSYGVNSTEKGDLSSESTVSRIRTEHFPLTLESARPSHTSQYLCASSEPGQEYYNEQFFGPGTRLTVL.

The J gene is TRBJ1-2, the V gene TRBV15; perhaps TRBD1 as D (6 bases). V was trimmed by 0 bases and J by 5 bases, leaving 10 bases between them. The CDR3 spans 14 residues. Looked up from germline, CDR1 is LNHNV and CDR2 is YYDKDF (reference sequence). This CDR3 is CATSREDRNYGYTF. The CDR3 DNA is TGTGCCACCAGCAGAGAGGACAGAAATTATGGCTACACCTTC.

The CDR3 reads CASSLRTRQETQYF. The CDR3 DNA reads as TGTGCCAGCAGTCTACGGACTCGACAAGAGACCCAGTACTTC. V is TRBV12-3 or TRBV12-4 and J is TRBJ2-5; D may be TRBD2 (5 bases). V was cut by 5 bases and J by 2 bases, with 12 bases left in between. The CDR3 consists of 14 residues.

The V and J genes are TRBV6-5 and TRBJ1-2; 7 nucleotides align to TRBD1. Germline V lookup: CDR1 MNHEY, CDR2 SVGAGI. CDR3 length: 13 residues. J gave up 3 bases and V 6 bases, and 4 bases lay outside the gene matches. DNA for the CDR3: TGTGCCAGCAGCGGGACAGACTACTATGGCTACACCTTC. It specifies CASSGTDYYGYTF.

The chain employs TRBV6-5 and TRBJ2-2; 13 bases align to TRBD2. J gave up 2 bases and V 4 bases, and 7 bases lay outside the gene matches. Germline V gene lookup returns CDR1 MNHEY and CDR2 SVGAGI. This CDR3 has 18 amino acids. The CDR3 loop is CASSSETSGGPNTGELFF. The CDR3 coding sequence is TGTGCCAGCAGTTCCGAGACTAGCGGGGGGCCAAACACCGGGGAGCTGTTTTTT.

V usage is TRBV4-3 and J usage is TRBJ2-3, with D perhaps matching TRBD2 (5 bases). V was shortened by 0 bases and J by 3 bases, with 13 bases between the two germline ends. The CDR3 extends over 16 amino acids. Germline-derived CDR1 and CDR2 are LGHNA and YSLEER. The CDR3 protein is CASSQDLTGLTDTQYF. The CDR3 DNA is TGCGCCAGCAGCCAAGATTTAACGGGATTAACAGATACGCAGTATTTT.

The gene calls are TRBV29-1 and TRBJ1-1, with a weak D call TRBD1 (5 bases). V was pared by 4 bases and J by 4 bases, with 16 bases between. The CDR3 covers 14 residues. Germline values: CDR1 SQVTM, CDR2 ANQGSEA. CDR3 sequence: CSVGWRGGGTEAFF. The CDR3 bases are TGCAGCGTTGGGTGGAGGGGTGGGGGCACTGAAGCTTTCTTT.

The chain uses TRBV4-1 and TRBJ2-7; tentatively, D is TRBD1 (5 bases). Germline values: CDR1 MGHRA, CDR2 YSYEKL. V lost 0 bases and J 3 bases, leaving 15 bases between the germline ends. The CDR3 contains 16 residues. Here the CDR3 reads CASSQEKTVVYYEQYF. CDR3 nucleotide sequence: TGCGCCAGCAGCCAAGAAAAGACAGTTGTATACTACGAGCAGTACTTC.

V is TRBV6-1 and J is TRBJ1-4, with D perhaps matching TRBD1 (5 bases). The germline CDR1 and CDR2 sequences are MNHNS and SASEGT. The ends were cut back, 8 bases at V and 3 bases at J, with 10 bases in the middle. The CDR3 consists of 13 residues. In nucleotides, the CDR3 is TGTGCCAGCGCGACAGAGCCTAATGAAAAACTGTTTTTT. As protein: CASATEPNEKLFF.

The V call is TRBV4-2, the J call TRBJ2-5, with D possibly matching TRBD1 (5 bases). Germline CDR1 and CDR2: LGHNA and YNFKEQ. The CDR3 is 12 amino acids. V lost 0 bases and J lost 13, with 12 bases in between. The CDR3 here is CASSQDGQGTYF. For the CDR3, the DNA is TGTGCCAGCAGCCAAGATGGGCAGGGAACGTACTTC.

V gene TRBV7-9 combines with J gene TRBJ2-7; D unresolved. This CDR3 contains 14 residues. Trimming took off 8 bases at V and 3 bases at J, with 17 bases between the two ends. Germline V lookup: CDR1 SEHNR, CDR2 FQNEAQ (reference sequence). The CDR3 protein is CASGVGSALYEQYF. The CDR3 DNA reads TGTGCCAGCGGGGTTGGGTCAGCCCTCTACGAGCAGTACTTC.

The CDR3 coding sequence is TGCAGTGCAAATCCAGGGTCGAACACTGAAGCTTTCTTT. Amino acids: CSANPGSNTEAFF. The V and J genes are TRBV20-1 and TRBJ1-1, with a possible D match to TRBD1 (5 bases). In germline, CDR1 is DFQATT, CDR2 SNEGSKA (reference sequence). The CDR3 covers 13 residues. Trimming pared 6 bases from V and 1 base from J, leaving 12 bases between.

This chain connects TRBV3-1 to TRBJ1-1; no firm D call. Trimming cost V 4 bases and J 4 bases, with 22 bases left between them. Germline CDR1 LGHDT, CDR2 YNNKEL (reference sequence). CDR3 length: 17 residues. The CDR3 DNA reads TGTGCCAGCAGCCCATTATATCCGGGCTCTGGGAGCACTGAAGCTTTCTTT. This sequence encodes CASSPLYPGSGSTEAFF.

The chain has TRBV15 and TRBJ1-1; possibly TRBD1 for D (6 bases). Trimming took off 0 bases at V and 1 base at J, with 12 bases between the two ends. Germline lookup yields CDR1 LNHNV and CDR2 YYDKDF (reference sequence). The CDR3 contains 16 residues. The CDR3 region is CATSRDGGASNTEAFF. CDR3 in DNA: TGTGCCACCAGCAGAGATGGGGGGGCTTCGAACACTGAAGCTTTCTTT.

The chain links TRBV6-2 or TRBV6-3 to TRBJ2-1; TRBD2 matches 7 bases. J lost 0 bases, V lost 4 bases, and 3 bases had no gene match. Germline lookup yields CDR1 MNHEY and CDR2 SVGEGT. The CDR3 is 15 amino acids. In DNA, the CDR3 is TGTGCCAGCAGTTTGACGGGAGGCTCCTACAATGAGCAGTTCTTC. This translates into CASSLTGGSYNEQFF.

This clonotype has just one count. The gene calls are TRBV6-1 and TRBJ2-1, with 11 positions matching TRBD2. The CDR3 loop spans 19 amino acids. V lost 6 bases, J lost 9 bases, and 22 bases stayed unmatched. Per the germline V gene, CDR1 is MNHNS and CDR2 is SASEGT. The CDR3, as DNA: TGTGCCAGCAGCCACCCCGGTGGTCGGCCTAGCGGGGGGAGCGGTGAGCAGTTCTTC. It translates to CASSHPGGRPSGGSGEQFF.

The gene calls are TRBV6-6 and TRBJ2-1, with 9 bases matching TRBD2. The CDR3 loop spans 14 amino acids. With 8 bases clipped from V and 4 bases from J, the junction kept 6 bases outside the gene matches. Per germline, CDR1 MNHNY and CDR2 SVGAGI (reference sequence). The CDR3 DNA reads as TGTGCCAGCGAACGAGCGGGAGGTTACAATGAGCAGTTCTTC. Protein product: CASERAGGYNEQFF.

The gene calls are TRBV11-1 and TRBJ2-7; TRBD2 matches at 7 bases. The CDR3 runs 14 residues. Germline V lookup: CDR1 SGHAT, CDR2 FQDESV (reference sequence). Trimming cost V 1 base and J 5 bases; bases outside gene matches: 5. For the CDR3, the DNA is TGTGCCAGCAGCTTAGGGGAGGGCCCCGACGAGCAGTACTTC. As protein: CASSLGEGPDEQYF.

This clonotype was observed once. V gene TRBV5-4 combines with J gene TRBJ2-1, with TRBD2 as a possible D gene (5 bases). Germline V gene data show CDR1 as SGHNT and CDR2 as YYREEE (reference sequence). The CDR3 has 15 residues. Trimming pared 2 bases from V and 0 bases from J, leaving 9 bases between. This chain's CDR3 is CASSLSGRSYNEQFF. CDR3 coding DNA: TGTGCCAGCAGCTTAAGCGGTCGCTCCTACAATGAGCAGTTCTTC.